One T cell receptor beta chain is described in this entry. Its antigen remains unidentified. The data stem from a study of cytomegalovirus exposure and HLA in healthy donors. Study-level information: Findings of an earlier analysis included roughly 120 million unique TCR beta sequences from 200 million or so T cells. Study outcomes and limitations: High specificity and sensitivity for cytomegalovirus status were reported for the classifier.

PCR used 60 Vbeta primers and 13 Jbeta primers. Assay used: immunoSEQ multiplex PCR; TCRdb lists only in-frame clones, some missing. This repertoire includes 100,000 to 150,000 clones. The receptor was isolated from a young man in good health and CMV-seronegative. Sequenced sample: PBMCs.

DNA for the CDR3: TGTGCCAGCAGCCCCGACAGGGCTGGGGCCAACGTCCTGACTTTC. This translates into CASSPDRAGANVLTF. The V gene is TRBV11-2, the J gene TRBJ2-6, with 7 bases matching TRBD1. This CDR3 has 15 amino acids. After removal of 5 bases from V and 2 bases from J, the junction contained 3 bases not matched to a gene. Germline assignment: CDR1 SGHAT and CDR2 FQNNGV.